This T cell receptor beta chain was documented in a study of blood T cell repertoires in COVID-19. Overall study: Whether acute or convalescent, the COVID-19 samples came from the United States, Italy and Spain. From T cells, B-cell-depleted T cells, or PBMCs came the material, which was cDNA or gDNA.

This clone has just one count. Authors' methods: By means of reference gene primer amplification, nucleated cell counts were estimated. Sequenced by immunoSEQ multiplex PCR; TCRdb stores in-frame clones only, minus some. The V and J calls and clone size come from that table; D and trimming were worked out from the DNA. The data hold about 170,000 clones, with around 87% observed a single time. V gave up 0 bases and J gave up 9 bases, with 6 bases separating them. CDR3 length equals 10 residues. Per germline, CDR1 DFQATT and CDR2 SNEGSKA (reference sequence). Patients of the Seattle cohort, enrolled during active infection, were followed longitudinally.

This receptor was identified in a woman over 75 with COVID-19, enrolled during active disease. The sample was peripheral blood. The chain links TRBV20-1 to TRBJ2-7, with D possibly TRBD2 on 5 matching bases. CDR3 sequence: CSAREEGQYF. In DNA, the CDR3 is TGCAGTGCTAGAGAAGAGGGGCAGTACTTC.